This entry lists 4 T cell receptor beta chains sequenced from one sample in a study of blood T cell repertoires in COVID-19. Profiling relied on immunoSEQ multiplex PCR, and the TCRdb table lists in-frame clones only, not all of them. Of about 200,000 clones in the sample, approximately 87% were seen once. The sequenced sample consisted of peripheral blood. The receptors originated from a woman aged 70 to 79 with acute or convalescent COVID-19.

The chain recombines TRBV28 with TRBJ2-3; 9 bases are a match to TRBD1. The CDR3 contains 16 residues. Per the germline V gene, CDR1 is MDHEN and CDR2 is SYDVKM. V lost 6 bases, J lost 2 bases, and 9 bases stayed unmatched. The CDR3 region is CASSQGGQGYTDTQYF. The CDR3 DNA is TGTGCCAGCAGCCAAGGGGGACAGGGCTACACAGATACGCAGTATTTT. The full variable domain, its missing parts supplied by reference TRBV28 and TRBJ2-3, is DVKVTQSSRYLVKRTGEKVFLECVQDMDHENMFWYRQDPGLGLRLIYFSYDVKMKEKGDIPEGYSVSREKKERFSLILESASTNQTSMYLCASSQGGQGYTDTQYFGPGTRLTVL.

As for this clone: Other DNA sequences within the sample encode an identical CDR3. The chain combines TRBV10-2 with TRBJ2-5; a possible D gene is TRBD1 (6 bases). Germline CDR1 is WSHSY and CDR2 is SAAADI. The V end lost 6 bases, the J end lost 4 bases, and 12 bases lay between the germline ends. CDR3 length equals 13 residues. CDR3 loop: CASRQGTGETQYF. CDR3 sequence (DNA): TGCGCCAGCAGACAGGGTACCGGAGAGACCCAGTACTTC.

The CDR3 nucleotides read TGTGCCACCAGCAGAGGACAGGGGGCAGGTCAGCCCCAGCATTTT. It translates to CATSRGQGAGQPQHF. The V gene is TRBV15, the J gene TRBJ1-5; the match to TRBD1 covers 10 bases. The CDR3 sequence is 15 residues long. The germline gives CDR1 LNHNV, CDR2 YYDKDF (reference sequence). V lost 1 base, J lost 6 bases, and 3 bases stayed unmatched. The whole variable domain, filled in from reference TRBV15 and TRBJ1-5, reads DAMVIQNPRYQVTQFGKPVTLSCSQTLNHNVMYWYQQKSSQAPKLLFHYYDKDFNNEADTPDNFQSRRPNTSFCFLDIRSPGLGDTAMYLCATSRGQGAGQPQHFGDGTRLSIL.

This chain links TRBV19 with TRBJ1-5, with 8 bases fitting TRBD1. V was pared by 8 bases and J by 2 bases, with 8 bases of the junction left unmatched. Looked up from germline, CDR1 is LNHDA and CDR2 is SQIVND (reference sequence). The CDR3 consists of 15 residues. CDR3 residues: CASQQGVGGNQPQHF. The CDR3 DNA reads TGTGCCAGTCAACAGGGGGTGGGCGGCAATCAGCCCCAGCATTTT.